This T cell receptor beta chain was sequenced during a study of cytomegalovirus exposure and HLA in healthy donors. General study points: Across HLA loci, a later analysis found differing TCR association rates, with DRB1 most and HLA-C fewest. About 90% or about 30% of the time was how often most TCR beta V segments were productive, according to an earlier analysis.

Concerning this clone itself: The antigen is undetermined.

Vbeta (60) and Jbeta (13) primers were used in the PCR. Repertoires were generated with immunoSEQ multiplex PCR, while TCRdb's copy carries only in-frame clones and drops some. Of 45,000 to 65,000 clones in the sample, 70% to 85% are singletons; the top ten hold more than 1.5%. The length of the CDR3 is 19 residues. Germline trimming cut 2 bases from V and 5 bases from J; bases unmatched to any gene: 12. Germline lookup yields CDR1 MGHRA and CDR2 YSYEKL. This clonotype was sampled from a man aged 30 to 39 in good health and CMV-seronegative. V and J are TRBV4-1 and TRBJ2-1; TRBD2 matches at 13 bases. Specimen: PBMCs. CDR3 sequence: CASSQSPRLAGGLNNEQFF. CDR3 sequence (DNA): TGCGCCAGCAGCCAATCTCCCCGACTAGCGGGGGGCCTAAACAATGAGCAGTTCTTC.